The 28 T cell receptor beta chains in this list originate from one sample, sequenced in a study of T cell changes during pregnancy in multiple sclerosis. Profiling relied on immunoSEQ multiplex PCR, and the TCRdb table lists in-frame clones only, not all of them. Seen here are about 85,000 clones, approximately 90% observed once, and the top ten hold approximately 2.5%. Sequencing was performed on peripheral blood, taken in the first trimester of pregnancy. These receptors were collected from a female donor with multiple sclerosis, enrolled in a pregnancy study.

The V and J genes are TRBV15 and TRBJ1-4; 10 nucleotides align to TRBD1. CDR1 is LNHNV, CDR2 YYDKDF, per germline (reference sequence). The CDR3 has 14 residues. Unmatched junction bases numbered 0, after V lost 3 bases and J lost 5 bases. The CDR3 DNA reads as TGTGCCACCAGCAGGACAGGGGGCAATGAAAAACTGTTTTTT. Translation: CATSRTGGNEKLFF.

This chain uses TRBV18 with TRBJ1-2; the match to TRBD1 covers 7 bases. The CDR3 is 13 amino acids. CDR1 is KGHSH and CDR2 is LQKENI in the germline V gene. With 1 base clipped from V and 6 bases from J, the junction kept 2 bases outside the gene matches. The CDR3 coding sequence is TGTGCCAGCTCACCACGAGGGACAGATGGCTACACCTTC. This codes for CASSPRGTDGYTF.

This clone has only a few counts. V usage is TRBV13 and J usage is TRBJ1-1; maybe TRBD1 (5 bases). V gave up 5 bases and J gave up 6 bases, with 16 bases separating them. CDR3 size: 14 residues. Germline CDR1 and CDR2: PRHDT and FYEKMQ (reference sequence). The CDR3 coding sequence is TGTGCCAGCAGCCTGTGGGGGGGTATCTCTGAAGCTTTCTTT. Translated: CASSLWGGISEAFF.

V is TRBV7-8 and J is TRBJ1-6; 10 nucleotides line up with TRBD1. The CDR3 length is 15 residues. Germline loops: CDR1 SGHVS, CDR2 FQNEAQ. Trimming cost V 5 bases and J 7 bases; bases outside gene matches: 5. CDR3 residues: CASSERDRGNSPLHF. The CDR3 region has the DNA TGTGCCAGCAGCGAACGGGACAGGGGAAATTCACCCCTCCACTTT.

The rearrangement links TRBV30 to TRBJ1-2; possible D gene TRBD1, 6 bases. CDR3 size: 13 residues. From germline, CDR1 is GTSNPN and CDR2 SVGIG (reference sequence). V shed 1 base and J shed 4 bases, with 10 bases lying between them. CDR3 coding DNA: TGTGCCTGGAGTGGAGGGGGGGGCTATGGCTACACCTTC. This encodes CAWSGGGGYGYTF.

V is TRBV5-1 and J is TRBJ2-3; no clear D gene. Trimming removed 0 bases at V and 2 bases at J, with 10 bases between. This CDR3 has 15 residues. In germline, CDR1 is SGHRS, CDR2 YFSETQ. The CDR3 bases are TGCGCCAGCAGCTTGGTAGCCTCGTCCACAGATACGCAGTATTTT. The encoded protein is CASSLVASSTDTQYF.

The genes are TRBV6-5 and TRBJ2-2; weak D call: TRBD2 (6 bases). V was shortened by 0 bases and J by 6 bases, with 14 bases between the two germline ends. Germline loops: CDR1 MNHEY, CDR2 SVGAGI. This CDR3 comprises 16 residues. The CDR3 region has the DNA TGTGCCAGCAGTTACTCGGAGGGAGTAATTGCCGGGGAGCTGTTTTTT. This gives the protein CASSYSEGVIAGELFF.

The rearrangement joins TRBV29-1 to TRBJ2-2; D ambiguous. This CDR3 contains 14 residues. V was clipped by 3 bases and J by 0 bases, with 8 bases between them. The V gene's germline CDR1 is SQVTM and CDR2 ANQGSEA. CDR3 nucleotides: TGCAGCGTTGAGCGCAGCGCGAACACCGGGGAGCTGTTTTTT. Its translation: CSVERSANTGELFF.

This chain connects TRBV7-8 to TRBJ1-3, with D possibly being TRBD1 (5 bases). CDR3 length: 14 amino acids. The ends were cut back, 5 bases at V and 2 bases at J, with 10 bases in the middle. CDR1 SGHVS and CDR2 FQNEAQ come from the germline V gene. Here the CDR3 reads CASSTRGAGNTIYF. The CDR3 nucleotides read TGTGCCAGCAGCACTCGGGGGGCTGGAAACACCATATATTTT.

As DNA, the CDR3 is TGTGCCAGCAGCTCCGGACTAGCCGGAGAGACCCAGTACTTC. The encoded protein is CASSSGLAGETQYF. The V call is TRBV7-3, the J call TRBJ2-5, with 8 bases lining up with TRBD2. V lost 4 bases and J lost 4; bases outside the gene matches: 5. The germline V gene has CDR1 SGHTA and CDR2 FQGTGA. The CDR3 runs 14 residues. Full variable domain (missing parts from reference TRBV7-3 and TRBJ2-5): GAGVSQTPSNKVTEKGKYVELRCDPISGHTALYWYRQSLGQGPEFLIYFQGTGAADDSGLPNDRFFAVRPEGSVSTLKIQRTERGDSAVYLCASSSGLAGETQYFGPGTRLLVL.

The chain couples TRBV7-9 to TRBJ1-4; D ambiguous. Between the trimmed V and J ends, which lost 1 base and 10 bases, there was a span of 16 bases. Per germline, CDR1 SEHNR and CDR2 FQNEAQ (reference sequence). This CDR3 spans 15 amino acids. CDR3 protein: CASSLGILQARKLFF. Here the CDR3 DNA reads TGTGCCAGCAGCTTAGGCATCTTGCAGGCGAGAAAACTGTTTTTT.

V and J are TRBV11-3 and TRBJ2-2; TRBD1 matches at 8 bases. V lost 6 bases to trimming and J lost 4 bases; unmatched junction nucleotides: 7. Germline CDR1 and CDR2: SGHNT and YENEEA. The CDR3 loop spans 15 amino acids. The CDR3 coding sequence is TGTGCCAGCAGGGACAGGGCAGGTCGCACCGGGGAGCTGTTTTTT. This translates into CASRDRAGRTGELFF.

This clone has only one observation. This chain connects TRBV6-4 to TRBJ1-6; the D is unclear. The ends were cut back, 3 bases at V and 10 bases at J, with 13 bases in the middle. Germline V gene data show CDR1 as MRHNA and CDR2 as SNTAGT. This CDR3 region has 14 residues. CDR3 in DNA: TGTGCCAGCAGTGAGGCGGGGTTGAAGTCACCCCTCCACTTT. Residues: CASSEAGLKSPLHF.

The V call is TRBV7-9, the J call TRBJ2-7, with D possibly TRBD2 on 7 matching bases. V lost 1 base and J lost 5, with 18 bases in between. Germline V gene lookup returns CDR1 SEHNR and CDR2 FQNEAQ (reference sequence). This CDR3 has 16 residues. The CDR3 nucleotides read TGTGCCAGCAGCTTAGGGGGGGGCAGGGGAGCCAACGAGCAGTACTTC. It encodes CASSLGGGRGANEQYF.

This CDR3 is CASSLGGNVAKNIQYF. CDR3 DNA: TGTGCCAGCAGCTTAGGAGGGAATGTAGCCAAAAACATTCAGTACTTC. The chain links TRBV11-3 to TRBJ2-4, with a possible D match to TRBD2 (5 bases). Between the trimmed V and J ends, which lost 1 base and 0 bases, there was a span of 10 bases. Germline V gives CDR1 SGHNT, CDR2 YENEEA. The CDR3 is 16 residues long.

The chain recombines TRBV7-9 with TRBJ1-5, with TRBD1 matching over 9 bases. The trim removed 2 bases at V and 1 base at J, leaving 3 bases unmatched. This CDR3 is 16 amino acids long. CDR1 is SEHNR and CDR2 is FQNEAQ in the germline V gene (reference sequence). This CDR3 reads CASSLRGTGSNQPQHF. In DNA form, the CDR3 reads TGTGCCAGCAGCTTACGAGGGACAGGGAGCAATCAGCCCCAGCATTTT.

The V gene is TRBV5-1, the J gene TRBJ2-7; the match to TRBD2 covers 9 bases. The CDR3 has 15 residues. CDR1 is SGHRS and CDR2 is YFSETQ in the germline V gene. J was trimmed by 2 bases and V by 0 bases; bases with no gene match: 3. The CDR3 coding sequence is TGCGCCAGCAGCTTGGAGACTAGCGGACCCTACGAGCAGTACTTC. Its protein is CASSLETSGPYEQYF.

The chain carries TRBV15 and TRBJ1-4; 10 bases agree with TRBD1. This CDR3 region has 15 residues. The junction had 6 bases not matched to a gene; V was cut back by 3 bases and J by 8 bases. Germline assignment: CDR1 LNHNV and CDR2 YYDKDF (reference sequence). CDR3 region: CATSRGDRGDEKLFF. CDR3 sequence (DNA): TGTGCCACCAGCAGGGGGGACAGGGGAGACGAAAAACTGTTTTTT.

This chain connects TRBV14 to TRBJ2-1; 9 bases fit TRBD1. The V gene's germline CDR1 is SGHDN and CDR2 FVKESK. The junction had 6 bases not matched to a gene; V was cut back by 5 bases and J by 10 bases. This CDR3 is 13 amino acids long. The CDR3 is CASSTGGLREQFF. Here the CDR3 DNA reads TGTGCCAGCAGCACAGGGGGCTTACGAGAGCAGTTCTTC.

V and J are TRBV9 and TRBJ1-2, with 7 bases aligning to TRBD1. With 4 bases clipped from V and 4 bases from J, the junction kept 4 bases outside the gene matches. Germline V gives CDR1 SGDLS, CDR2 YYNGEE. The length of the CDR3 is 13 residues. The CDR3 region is CASSPTGIYGYTF. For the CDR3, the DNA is TGTGCCAGCAGCCCGACAGGGATCTATGGCTACACCTTC.

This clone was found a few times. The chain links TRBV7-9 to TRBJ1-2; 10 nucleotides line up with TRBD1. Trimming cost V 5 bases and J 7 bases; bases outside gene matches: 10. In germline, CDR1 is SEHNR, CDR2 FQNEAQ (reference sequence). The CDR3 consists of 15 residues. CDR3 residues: CASSISGTGEAGYTF. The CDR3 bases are TGTGCCAGCAGCATCTCCGGGACAGGGGAGGCTGGCTACACCTTC.

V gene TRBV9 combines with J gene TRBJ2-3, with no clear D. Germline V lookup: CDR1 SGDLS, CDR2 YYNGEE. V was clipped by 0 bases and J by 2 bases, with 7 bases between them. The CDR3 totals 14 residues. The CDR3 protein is CASSVALPTDTQYF. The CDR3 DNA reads TGTGCCAGCAGCGTAGCTCTTCCCACAGATACGCAGTATTTT.

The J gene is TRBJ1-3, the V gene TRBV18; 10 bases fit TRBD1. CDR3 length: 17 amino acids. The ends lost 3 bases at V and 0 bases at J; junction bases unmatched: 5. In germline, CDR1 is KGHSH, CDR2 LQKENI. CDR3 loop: CASSPWDRGFSGNTIYF. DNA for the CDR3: TGTGCCAGCTCACCTTGGGACAGGGGTTTCTCTGGAAACACCATATATTTT.

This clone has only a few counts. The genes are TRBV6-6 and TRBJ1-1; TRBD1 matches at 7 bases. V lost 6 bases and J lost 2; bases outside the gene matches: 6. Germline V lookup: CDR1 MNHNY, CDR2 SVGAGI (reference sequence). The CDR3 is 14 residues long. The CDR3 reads CASRPRQGNTEAFF. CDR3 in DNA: TGTGCCAGCAGACCCAGACAGGGAAACACTGAAGCTTTCTTT.

CDR3 sequence reads: CASSKSGTGTNTEAFF. CDR3 coding DNA: TGTGCCAGTAGTAAGTCCGGGACAGGGACGAACACTGAAGCTTTCTTT. The rearrangement uses TRBV19 and TRBJ1-1, with 9 bases fitting TRBD1. Trimming cost V 4 bases and J 1 base; bases outside gene matches: 7. Germline CDR1 is LNHDA and CDR2 is SQIVND (reference sequence). This CDR3 region has 16 residues.

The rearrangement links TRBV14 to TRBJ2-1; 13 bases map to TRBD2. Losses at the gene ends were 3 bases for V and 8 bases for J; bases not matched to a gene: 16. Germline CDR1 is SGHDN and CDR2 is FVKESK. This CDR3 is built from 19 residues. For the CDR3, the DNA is TGTGCCAGCAGCCACGCCCCGGTCGGACTAGCGGGAGAAAGCCATGAGCAGTTCTTC. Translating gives CASSHAPVGLAGESHEQFF.

The CDR3 DNA reads as TGTGCCAGCAGTGCTGCCGGGAACACTGAAGCTTTCTTT. As protein: CASSAAGNTEAFF. The chain carries TRBV2 and TRBJ1-1; no clear D. The V end was cut by 4 bases, the J end by 1 base, with 7 bases between. This CDR3 has 13 residues. Germline values: CDR1 SNHLY, CDR2 FYNNEI.

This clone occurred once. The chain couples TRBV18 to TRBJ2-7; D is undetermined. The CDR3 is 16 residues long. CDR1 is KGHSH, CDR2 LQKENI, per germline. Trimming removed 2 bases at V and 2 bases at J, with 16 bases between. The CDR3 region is CASSPRRHQAAYEQYF. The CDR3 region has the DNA TGTGCCAGCTCACCAAGGCGGCACCAAGCCGCCTACGAGCAGTACTTC.